Sequencing of this T cell receptor (beta chain) was carried out in a study of vaccination and CD4 T cells after COVID-19. General study findings and limits: Vaccine-specific clones in convalescent patients were spike mono-reactive in 304 of 307 cases.

Treatment reported: roughly nine-day PBMC culture with coronavirus spike peptide pools or control peptides (ViraFEST assay). The Oncomine TCR Beta short-read assay was what sequenced the DNA obtained from cultured CD4+ T cells. Genomic DNA was extracted from cultured CD4+ T cells. MiXCR, applied by TCRdb to the PCR reads, yields one record per CDR3 protein. The sample lists about 10,000 distinct CDR3 sequences, approximately 60% occurring once. CDR3 length: 17 residues. V lost 7 bases and J lost 3; bases outside the gene matches: 12. The germline gives CDR1 SEHNR, CDR2 FQNEAQ (reference sequence). This clonotype was counted once. Its target is unknown.

Material for sequencing was CD4+ T cells from blood, cultured in vitro. J is TRBJ2-3 and V is TRBV7-9, with TRBD2 identical over 11 bases. This sequence was found in a human donor who had recovered from COVID-19. This CDR3 is CASTGLADLPGTDTQYF. The CDR3 bases are TGTGCCAGCACGGGACTAGCGGACCTCCCCGGTACAGATACGCAGTATTTT. Supplemented by reference TRBV7-9 and TRBJ2-3, the full variable domain reads DTGVSQNPRHKITKRGQNVTFRCDPISEHNRLYWYRQTLGQGPEFLTYFQNEAQLEKSRLLSDRFSAERPKGSFSTLEIQRTEQGDSAMYLCASTGLADLPGTDTQYFGPGTRLTVL.